The following is a TCR beta chain sequence with its context. The entry originates in a study of blood T cell repertoires in COVID-19. Across the whole study: PBMCs, B-cell-depleted T cells, or T cells were the source of the cDNA or gDNA that made up the material.

Clones were sequenced by immunoSEQ multiplex PCR, and TCRdb holds only the in-frame ones, with some missing. The sample includes more than 85,000 clones, approximately 85% of them seen just once. CDR1 SGHAT and CDR2 FQNNGV come from the germline V gene. The CDR3 length is 16 residues. V was clipped by 1 base and J by 5 bases, with 17 bases between them. The rearrangement joins TRBV11-2 to TRBJ2-5; D is undetermined. The clonotype was recovered from a human donor in a cohort sampled during active COVID-19. Sequenced input: peripheral blood. The chain's CDR3 is CASSLAQTHSRETQYF. The CDR3 DNA follows: TGTGCCAGCAGCTTAGCCCAAACCCACAGTCGGGAGACCCAGTACTTC.